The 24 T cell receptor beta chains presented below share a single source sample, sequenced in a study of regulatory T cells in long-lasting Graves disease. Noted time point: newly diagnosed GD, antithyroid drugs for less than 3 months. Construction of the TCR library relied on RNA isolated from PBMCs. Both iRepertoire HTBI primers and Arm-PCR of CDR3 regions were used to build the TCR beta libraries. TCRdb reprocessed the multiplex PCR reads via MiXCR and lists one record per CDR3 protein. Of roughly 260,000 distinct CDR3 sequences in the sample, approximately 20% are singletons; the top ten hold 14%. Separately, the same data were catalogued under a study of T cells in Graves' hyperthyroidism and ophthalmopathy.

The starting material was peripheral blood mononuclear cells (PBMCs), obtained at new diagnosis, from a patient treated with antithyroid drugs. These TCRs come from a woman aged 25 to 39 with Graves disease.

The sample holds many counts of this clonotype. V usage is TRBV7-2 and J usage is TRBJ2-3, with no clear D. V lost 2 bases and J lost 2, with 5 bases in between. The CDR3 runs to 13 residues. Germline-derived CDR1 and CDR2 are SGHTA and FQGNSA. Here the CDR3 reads CASSLMDTDTQYF. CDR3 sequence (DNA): TGTGCCAGCAGCTTAATGGACACAGATACGCAGTATTTT.

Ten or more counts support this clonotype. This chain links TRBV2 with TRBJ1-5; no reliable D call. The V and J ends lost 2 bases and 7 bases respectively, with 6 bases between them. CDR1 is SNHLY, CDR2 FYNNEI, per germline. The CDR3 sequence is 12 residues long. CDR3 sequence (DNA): TGTGCCAGCAGTGAACGACGCCAGCCCCAGCATTTT. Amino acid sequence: CASSERRQPQHF.

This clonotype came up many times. CDR3 loop: CASRTLKNTEAFF. Here the CDR3 DNA reads TGTGCCAGCAGGACGCTAAAAAACACTGAAGCTTTCTTT. The chain recombines TRBV6-1 with TRBJ1-1; D is ambiguous. V lost 6 bases to trimming and J lost 2 bases, with 10 bases between them. Per germline, CDR1 MNHNS and CDR2 SASEGT. This CDR3 has 13 residues.

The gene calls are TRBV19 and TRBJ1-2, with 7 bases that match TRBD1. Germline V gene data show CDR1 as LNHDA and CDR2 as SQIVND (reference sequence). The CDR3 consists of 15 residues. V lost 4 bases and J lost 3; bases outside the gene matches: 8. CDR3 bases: TGTGCCAGTAGTACGACAGGGCGGGGAGACTATGGCTACACCTTC. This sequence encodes CASSTTGRGDYGYTF.

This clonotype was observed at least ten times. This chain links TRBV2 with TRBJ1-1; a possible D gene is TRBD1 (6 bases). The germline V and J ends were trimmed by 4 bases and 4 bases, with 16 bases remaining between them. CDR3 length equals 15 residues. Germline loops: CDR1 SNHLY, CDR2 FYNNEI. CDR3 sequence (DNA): TGTGCCAGCAGTGGGGGGCGGGGAGGGAGCACTGAAGCTTTCTTT. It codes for CASSGGRGGSTEAFF.

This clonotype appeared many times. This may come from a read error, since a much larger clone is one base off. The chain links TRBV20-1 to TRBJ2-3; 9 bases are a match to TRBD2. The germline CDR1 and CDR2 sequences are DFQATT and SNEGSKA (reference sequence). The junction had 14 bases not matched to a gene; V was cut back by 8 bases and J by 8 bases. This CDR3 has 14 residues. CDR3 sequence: CSPVAGEAKGTQYF. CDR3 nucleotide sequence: TGCAGTCCTGTAGCGGGGGAGGCAAAGGGTACGCAGTATTTT.

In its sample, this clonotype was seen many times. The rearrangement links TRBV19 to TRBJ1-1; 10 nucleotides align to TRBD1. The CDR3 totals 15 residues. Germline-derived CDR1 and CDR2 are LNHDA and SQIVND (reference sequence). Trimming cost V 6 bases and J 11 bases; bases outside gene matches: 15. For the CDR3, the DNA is TGTGCCAGTAGCGCCGGGACAGGGGTCTATATGACGGCTTTCTTT. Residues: CASSAGTGVYMTAFF.

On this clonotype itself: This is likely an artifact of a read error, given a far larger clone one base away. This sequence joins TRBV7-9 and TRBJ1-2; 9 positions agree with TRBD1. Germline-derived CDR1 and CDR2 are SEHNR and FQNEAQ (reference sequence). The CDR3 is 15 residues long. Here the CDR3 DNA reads TGTGCCAGCAACTTAAGGGACAGGGACAACTATGGCTACACCTTC. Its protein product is CASNLRDRDNYGYTF.

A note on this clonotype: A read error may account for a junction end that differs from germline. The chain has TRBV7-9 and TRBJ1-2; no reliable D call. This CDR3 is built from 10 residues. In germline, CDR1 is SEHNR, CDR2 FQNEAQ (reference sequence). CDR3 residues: CASSLEQVAF. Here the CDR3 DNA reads TGTGCCAGCAGCTTAGAGCAGGTGGCCTTC.

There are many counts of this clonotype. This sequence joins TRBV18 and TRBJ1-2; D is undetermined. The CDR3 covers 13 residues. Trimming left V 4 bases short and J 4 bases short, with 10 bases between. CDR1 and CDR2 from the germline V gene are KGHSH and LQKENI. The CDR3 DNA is TGTGCCAGCTCACTGGGAGAGGGCTATGGCTACACCTTC. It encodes CASSLGEGYGYTF.

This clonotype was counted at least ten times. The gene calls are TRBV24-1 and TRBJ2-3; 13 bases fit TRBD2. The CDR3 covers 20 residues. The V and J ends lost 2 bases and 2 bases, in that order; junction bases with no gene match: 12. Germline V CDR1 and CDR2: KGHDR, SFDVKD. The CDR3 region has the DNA TGTGCCACCAGTGATTCCAGACTAGCGGGGGGACACCCGAACACAGATACGCAGTATTTT. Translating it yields CATSDSRLAGGHPNTDTQYF.

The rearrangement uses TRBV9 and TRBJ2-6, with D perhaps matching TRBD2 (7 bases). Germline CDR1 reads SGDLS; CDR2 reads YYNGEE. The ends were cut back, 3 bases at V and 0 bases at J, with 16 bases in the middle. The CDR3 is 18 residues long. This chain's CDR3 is CASSERTRGASGANVLTF. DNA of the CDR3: TGTGCCAGCAGCGAACGAACCCGGGGGGCCTCTGGGGCCAACGTCCTGACTTTC.

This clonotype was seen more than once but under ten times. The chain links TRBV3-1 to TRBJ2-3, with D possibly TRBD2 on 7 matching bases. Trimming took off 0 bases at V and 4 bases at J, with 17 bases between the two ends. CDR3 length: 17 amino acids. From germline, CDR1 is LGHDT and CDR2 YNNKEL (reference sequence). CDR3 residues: CASSQEIMGGLADTQYF. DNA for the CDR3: TGTGCCAGCAGCCAAGAAATAATGGGGGGGCTAGCAGATACGCAGTATTTT.

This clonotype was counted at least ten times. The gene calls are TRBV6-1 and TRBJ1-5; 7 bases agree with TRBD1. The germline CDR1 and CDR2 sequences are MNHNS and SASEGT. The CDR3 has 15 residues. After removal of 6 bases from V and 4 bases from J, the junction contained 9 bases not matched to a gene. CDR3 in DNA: TGTGCCAGCAGCAGTGACAGGGTCATAAATCAGCCCCAGCATTTT. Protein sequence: CASSSDRVINQPQHF.

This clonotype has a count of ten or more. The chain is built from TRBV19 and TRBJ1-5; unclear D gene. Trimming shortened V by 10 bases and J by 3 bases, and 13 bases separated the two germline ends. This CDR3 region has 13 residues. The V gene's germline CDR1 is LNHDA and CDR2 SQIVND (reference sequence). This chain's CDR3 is CATRDFLNQPQHF. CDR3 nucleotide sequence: TGTGCCACTCGGGATTTCCTCAATCAGCCCCAGCATTTT.

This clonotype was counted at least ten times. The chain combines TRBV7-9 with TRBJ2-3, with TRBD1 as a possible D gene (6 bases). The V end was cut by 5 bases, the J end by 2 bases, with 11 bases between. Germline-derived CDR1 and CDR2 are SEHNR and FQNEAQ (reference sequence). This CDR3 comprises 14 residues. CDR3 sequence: CASSIQGYTDTQYF. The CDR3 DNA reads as TGTGCCAGCAGCATCCAGGGGTACACAGATACGCAGTATTTT.

CDR3 DNA: TGTGCCAGCACCATGGGGGGGGGGATGAACACTGAAGCTTTCTTT. This codes for CASTMGGGMNTEAFF. The V gene is TRBV6-1, the J gene TRBJ1-1, with a possible D match to TRBD1 (5 bases). This CDR3 is built from 15 residues. Germline V gives CDR1 MNHNS, CDR2 SASEGT. V was cut by 7 bases and J by 0 bases, with 15 bases left in between.

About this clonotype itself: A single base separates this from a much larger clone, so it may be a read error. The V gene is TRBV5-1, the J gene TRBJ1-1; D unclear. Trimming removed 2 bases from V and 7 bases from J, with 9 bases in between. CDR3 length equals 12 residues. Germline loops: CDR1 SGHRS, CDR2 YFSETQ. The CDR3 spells CASSLIPGEAFF. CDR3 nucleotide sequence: TGCGCCAGCAGCTTAATACCCGGTGAAGCTTTCTTT. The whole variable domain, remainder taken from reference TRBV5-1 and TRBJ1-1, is KAGVTQTPRYLIKTRGQQVTLSCSPISGHRSVSWYQQTPGQGLQFLFEYFSETQRNKGNFPGRFSGRQFSNSRSEMNVSTLELGDSALYLCASSLIPGEAFFGQGTRLTVV.

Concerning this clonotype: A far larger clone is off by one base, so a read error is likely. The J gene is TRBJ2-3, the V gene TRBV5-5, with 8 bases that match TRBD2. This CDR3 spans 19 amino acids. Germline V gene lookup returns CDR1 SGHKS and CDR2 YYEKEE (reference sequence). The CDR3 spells CTSSKRLRGATSSTDTQYF. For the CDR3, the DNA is TGTACCAGCAGCAAACGTTTGCGGGGGGCAACCTCTAGCACAGATACGCAGTATTTT.

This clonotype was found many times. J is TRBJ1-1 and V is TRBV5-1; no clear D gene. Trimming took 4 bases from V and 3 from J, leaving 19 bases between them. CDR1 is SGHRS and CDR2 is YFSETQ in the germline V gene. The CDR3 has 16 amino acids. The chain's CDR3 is CASSPGEMKTHTEAFF. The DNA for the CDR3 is TGCGCCAGCAGCCCGGGAGAAATGAAAACCCACACTGAAGCTTTCTTT.

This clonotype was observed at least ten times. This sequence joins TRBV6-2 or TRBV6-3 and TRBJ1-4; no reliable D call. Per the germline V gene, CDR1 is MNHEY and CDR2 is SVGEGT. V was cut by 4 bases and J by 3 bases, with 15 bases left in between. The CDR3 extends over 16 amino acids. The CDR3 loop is CASSSYGVEPNEKLFF. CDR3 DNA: TGTGCCAGCAGTTCTTACGGGGTCGAACCTAATGAAAAACTGTTTTTT.

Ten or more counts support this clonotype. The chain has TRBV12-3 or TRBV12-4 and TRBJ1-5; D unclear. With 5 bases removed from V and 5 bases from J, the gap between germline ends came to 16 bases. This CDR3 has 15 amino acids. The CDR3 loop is CASSLSGYLDQPQHF. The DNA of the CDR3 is TGTGCCAGCAGTCTAAGTGGGTATTTGGATCAGCCCCAGCATTTT.

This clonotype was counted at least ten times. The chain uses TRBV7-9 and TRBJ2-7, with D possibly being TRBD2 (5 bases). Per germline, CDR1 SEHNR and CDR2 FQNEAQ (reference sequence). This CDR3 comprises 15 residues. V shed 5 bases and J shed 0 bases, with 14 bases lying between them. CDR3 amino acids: CASSPNRTSSYEQYF. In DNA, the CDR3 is TGTGCCAGCAGCCCCAACAGAACTAGCTCCTACGAGCAGTACTTC. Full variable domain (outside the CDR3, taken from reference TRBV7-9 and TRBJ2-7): DTGVSQNPRHKITKRGQNVTFRCDPISEHNRLYWYRQTLGQGPEFLTYFQNEAQLEKSRLLSDRFSAERPKGSFSTLEIQRTEQGDSAMYLCASSPNRTSSYEQYFGPGTRLTVT.

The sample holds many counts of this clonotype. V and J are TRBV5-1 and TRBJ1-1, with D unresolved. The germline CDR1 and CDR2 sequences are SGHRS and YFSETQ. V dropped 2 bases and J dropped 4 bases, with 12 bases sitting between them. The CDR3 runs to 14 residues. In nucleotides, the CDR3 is TGCGCCAGCAGCTTCCGGGAGTCGGGCACTGAAGCTTTCTTT. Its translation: CASSFRESGTEAFF.